These T cell receptor beta chains were read from a single sample in a study of OX40 agonist ivuxolimab in advanced cancers. Measured with immunoSEQ multiplex PCR; TCRdb has only the in-frame clones, and not every one. The repertoire includes about 64,000 clones, 84% of them detected once, and roughly 9.2% sits in the top ten. The specimen was CD4+ or CD8+ T cells sorted from blood, collected in a trial of the OX40 agonist ivuxolimab. The receptors originated from an adult with an advanced solid tumor such as melanoma, head and neck, liver or kidney cancer. Each CDR3 is given with its conserved first and last residue. A D gene is named only where the DNA matches it firmly. Part of the rows lack a size; the others show once, few, many or a class for expanded clones.

NA	TRBJ1-5	NA	TRBV6-1	CASSEFRTGVGNQPQHF	TGTGCCAGCAGTGAATTTCGAACGGGGGTTGGCAATCAGCCCCAGCATTTT
NA	TRBJ1-5	NA	TRBV10-3	CAISAQGQGQPQHF	TGTGCCATCAGTGCTCAGGGGCAGGGTCAGCCCCAGCATTTT
TRBD1	TRBJ1-5	few	TRBV19	CASNPRDSSNQPQHF	TGTGCCAGTAATCCGAGGGACAGTAGCAATCAGCCCCAGCATTTT
NA	TRBJ2-2	NA	TRBV10-3	CATRLESSGELFF	TGTGCCACAAGACTAGAATCCTCTGGGGAGCTGTTTTTT
NA	TRBJ1-1	NA	TRBV6-6	CASSYSRNTEAFF	TGTGCCAGCAGTTACTCCAGGAACACTGAAGCTTTCTTT
NA	TRBJ1-2	NA	TRBV18	CASSPKLGYTF	TGTGCCAGCTCACCAAAGCTTGGCTACACCTTC
NA	TRBJ1-1	NA	TRBV29-1	CSVARGGGSTEAFF	TGCAGCGTTGCCCGCGGCGGTGGGAGCACTGAAGCTTTCTTT
TRBD2	TRBJ2-4	NA	TRBV5-6	CASSLAFSGKAKNIQYF	TGTGCCAGCAGCTTGGCCTTTAGCGGGAAAGCCAAAAACATTCAGTACTTC
NA	TRBJ2-3	NA	TRBV30	CAWRLAASTDTQYF	TGTGCCTGGAGACTGGCAGCAAGCACAGATACGCAGTATTTT
TRBD1	TRBJ2-7	NA	TRBV11-2	CASSLVSGTGLYEQYF	TGTGCCAGCAGCTTAGTATCCGGGACAGGTCTTTACGAGCAGTACTTC
NA	TRBJ2-2	once	TRBV29-1	CSVVRTGELFF	TGCAGCGTCGTCCGAACCGGGGAGCTGTTTTTT
NA	TRBJ2-3	NA	TRBV4-3	CASSSRGAPSTDTQYF	TGCGCCAGCAGCTCAAGGGGAGCCCCTAGCACAGATACGCAGTATTTT
NA	TRBJ2-6	NA	TRBV5-1	CASSLKQDSSGANVLTF	TGCGCCAGCAGCTTGAAACAGGACTCATCTGGGGCCAACGTCCTGACTTTC
TRBD1	TRBJ1-5	NA	TRBV11-3	CASSLAGDRVYSNQPQHF	TGTGCCAGCAGCTTAGCAGGGGACAGGGTCTATAGCAATCAGCCCCAGCATTTT
NA	TRBJ1-2	NA	TRBV29-1	CSVWTDTESYTF	TGCAGCGTCTGGACGGATACGGAGAGCTACACCTTC
NA	TRBJ2-1	once	TRBV27	CASSGDRWANEQFF	TGTGCCAGCAGTGGCGACAGGTGGGCCAATGAGCAGTTCTTC
TRBD1	TRBJ2-7	NA	TRBV7-8	CASSTPQGTTSYEQYF	TGTGCCAGCAGCACGCCACAGGGGACCACCTCCTACGAGCAGTACTTC
TRBD2	TRBJ2-3	once	TRBV10-2	CASRDISGTTFGTQYF	TGCGCCAGCAGGGACATTAGCGGGACCACCTTTGGCACGCAGTATTTT
TRBD2	TRBJ2-5	NA	TRBV5-1	CASSRTLADRGETQYF	TGCGCCAGCAGCCGAACTCTAGCGGACCGGGGGGAGACCCAGTACTTC
NA	TRBJ1-2	NA	TRBV28	CASSLGRLKGGYTF	TGTGCCAGCAGTTTGGGGCGGCTGAAAGGTGGCTACACCTTC
TRBD2	TRBJ2-7	once	TRBV7-2	CASSSRWGGTYEQYF	TGTGCCAGCAGCTCCCGGTGGGGGGGAACGTACGAGCAGTACTTC
TRBD1	TRBJ2-1	NA	TRBV18	CASSPGDRGRNEQFF	TGTGCCAGCTCACCAGGTGACAGGGGTCGCAATGAGCAGTTCTTC
NA	TRBJ1-5	NA	TRBV19	CASSIDRGQPQHF	TGTGCCAGTAGTATAGATCGCGGTCAGCCCCAGCATTTT
TRBD2	TRBJ2-3	NA	TRBV5-1	CASSSTLAGNTDTQYF	TGCGCCAGCAGCTCCACTCTAGCGGGTAACACAGATACGCAGTATTTT
NA	TRBJ1-4	NA	TRBV11-2	CASSFRGGVPLFF	TGTGCCAGCAGCTTCCGCGGGGGTGTACCACTGTTTTTT
NA	TRBJ1-1	NA	TRBV20-1	CSARDQKAFF	TGCAGTGCTAGAGATCAGAAAGCTTTCTTT
NA	TRBJ2-3	NA	TRBV2	CASSGEVFTDTQYF	TGTGCCAGCAGTGGGGAGGTTTTCACAGATACGCAGTATTTT